This TCR beta chain was found in a study of cytomegalovirus exposure and HLA in healthy donors. Details on this clone: The antigen is unknown.

V shed 2 bases, J shed 0 bases, and the junction held 1 base outside the gene matches. The CDR3 is 15 amino acids. Germline V gene data show CDR1 as MRHNA and CDR2 as SNTAGT. Healthy bone marrow donors made up the donor group. Primers included in the PCR were 60 Vbeta and 13 Jbeta primers. TCRdb keeps only in-frame clones here, not all; method: immunoSEQ multiplex PCR. The sample consists of about 210,000 clones, around 90% of them appearing once. Study results and limitations: Rates of TCR association differed by HLA locus in a later analysis, with DRB1 highest and HLA-C lowest. One cluster of highly shared sequence variants probably arose as a sequencing artifact. Specificity of a few CMV-associated chains for CMV antigens was verified in vitro.

Source material: PBMCs. The sequence was obtained from a boy between 2 and 10 years old in good health and CMV-seronegative. The J gene is TRBJ2-3, the V gene TRBV6-4, with 8 bases fitting TRBD2. The CDR3 here is CASSDGGGSTDTQYF. CDR3 in DNA: TGTGCCAGCAGTGACGGCGGGGGGAGCACAGATACGCAGTATTTT.